These 25 T cell receptor beta chains share one sample of origin, sequenced in a study of identical twins. TCRdb reanalysed the 5' RACE reads using MiXCR and keeps one entry per CDR3 protein. The sample lists roughly 720,000 distinct CDR3 sequences; over 15% were seen once. These data were likewise used in another study, on T cells expressing NK-cell markers.

The source material was PBMCs. These receptors originate from a woman between 18 and 30 years old in good health.

This clonotype was picked up many times. The chain employs TRBV20-1 and TRBJ2-7, with D perhaps matching TRBD2 (5 bases). V dropped 5 bases and J dropped 4 bases, with 15 bases sitting between them. There are 13 residues in the CDR3. CDR1 and CDR2 from the germline V gene are DFQATT and SNEGSKA (reference sequence). The CDR3 bases are TGCAGTGCTCCGGACTCGGGGTATTACGAGCAGTACTTC. It is translated as CSAPDSGYYEQYF.

This rearrangement joins TRBV29-1 to TRBJ2-1, with D perhaps TRBD1 or TRBD2 (5 bases each). Deletions cut 1 base from V and 4 bases from J, with 11 bases between. CDR1 is SQVTM, CDR2 ANQGSEA, per germline. This CDR3 comprises 14 residues. The CDR3 DNA sequence: TGCAGCGTTGAAGGAGGGGACCAATACAATGAGCAGTTCTTC. This codes for CSVEGGDQYNEQFF.

The table lists this clonotype with a few counts. V is TRBV20-1 and J is TRBJ2-1; TRBD2 matches 9 bases. The CDR3 sequence is 17 residues long. V gave up 3 bases and J gave up 7 bases; unmatched junction bases: 16. Germline V lookup: CDR1 DFQATT, CDR2 SNEGSKA (reference sequence). CDR3 nucleotides: TGCAGTGCTAGCCCTCCCTCGGGGCGGGGGGGCCTGAATGAGCAGTTCTTC. Translated: CSASPPSGRGGLNEQFF.

This clonotype has more than one count but fewer than ten. The chain couples TRBV7-2 to TRBJ1-2; D not resolved. V gave up 1 base and J gave up 13 bases, with 13 bases separating them. This CDR3 has 12 amino acids. The V gene's germline CDR1 is SGHTA and CDR2 FQGNSA. CDR3 residues: CASSLEVRTGTF. In nucleotides, the CDR3 is TGTGCCAGCAGCTTAGAAGTCAGAACGGGCACCTTC.

This clonotype was seen only a few times. The rearrangement joins TRBV5-1 to TRBJ2-2; unclear D gene. Germline CDR1 reads SGHRS; CDR2 reads YFSETQ. V was pared by 0 bases and J by 1 base, with 10 bases between. The CDR3 spans 16 residues. In DNA form, the CDR3 reads TGCGCCAGCAGCTTGGATCCGTGGCGGAACACCGGGGAGCTGTTTTTT. It codes for CASSLDPWRNTGELFF.

The V call is TRBV7-2, the J call TRBJ1-5; no reliable D call. The germline V and J ends were trimmed by 2 bases and 1 base, with 6 bases remaining between them. The CDR3 has 14 residues. Germline lookup yields CDR1 SGHTA and CDR2 FQGNSA. CDR3 residues: CASSLILSNQPQHF. The CDR3 nucleotides are TGTGCCAGCAGCTTAATCTTAAGCAATCAGCCCCAGCATTTT.

The rearrangement joins TRBV9 to TRBJ2-3; possible D gene TRBD2, 6 bases. The ends were cut back, 0 bases at V and 1 base at J, with 12 bases in the middle. Germline values: CDR1 SGDLS, CDR2 YYNGEE. There are 16 residues in the CDR3. This CDR3 reads CASSVEGREGTDTQYF. DNA for the CDR3: TGTGCCAGCAGCGTAGAGGGGCGGGAAGGCACAGATACGCAGTATTTT. Full variable domain (missing parts from reference TRBV9 and TRBJ2-3): DSGVTQTPKHLITATGQRVTLRCSPRSGDLSVYWYQQSLDQGLQFLIQYYNGEERAKGNILERFSAQQFPDLHSELNLSSLELGDSALYFCASSVEGREGTDTQYFGPGTRLTVL.

There are a few counts of this clonotype. In DNA, the CDR3 is TGTGCCACCCAGGAGACAGTAGGGCACACTGAAGCTTTCTTT. Translated, it gives CATQETVGHTEAFF. V and J are TRBV10-3 and TRBJ1-1; D is perhaps TRBD1 (5 bases). V shed 10 bases and J shed 3 bases, with 18 bases lying between them. Per germline, CDR1 ENHRY and CDR2 SYGVKD. The CDR3 totals 14 residues.

This clonotype has more than one count but fewer than ten. This chain links TRBV20-1 with TRBJ2-7; TRBD2 agrees at 9 bases. The CDR3 runs to 13 residues. V shed 6 bases, J shed 6 bases, and the junction held 9 bases outside the gene matches. CDR1 is DFQATT, CDR2 SNEGSKA, per germline (reference sequence). CDR3 in amino acids: CSAGAGGATEQYF. CDR3 nucleotides: TGCAGTGCCGGAGCGGGGGGCGCTACCGAGCAGTACTTC.

This clonotype was detected a few times. The DNA is omitted, as the CDR3 cannot be located on it reliably, and the CDR3 follows TCRdb's listing. V is TRBV21-1 and J is TRBJ2-1. TRBV21-1 constitutes a pseudogene. The length of the CDR3 is 20 amino acids, counting both ends. This chain's CDR3 is CASSSSRVVASGSSYNEQFF.

The chain joins TRBV29-1 to TRBJ2-7; D call uncertain. Trimming removed 4 bases from V and 2 bases from J, with 6 bases in between. Germline V lookup: CDR1 SQVTM, CDR2 ANQGSEA. The CDR3 extends over 11 amino acids. This chain's CDR3 is CSVAETYEQYF. The CDR3, as DNA: TGCAGCGTTGCAGAAACCTACGAGCAGTACTTC.

J is TRBJ2-1 and V is TRBV5-6, with 10 bases fitting TRBD2. The length of the CDR3 is 14 residues. From germline, CDR1 is SGHDT and CDR2 YYEEEE. J was trimmed by 4 bases and V by 8 bases; bases with no gene match: 6. In nucleotides, the CDR3 is TGTGCCAGTTGGTCTAGCGGGGGATACAATGAGCAGTTCTTC. Translated: CASWSSGGYNEQFF.

This clonotype has just a few counts. The gene calls are TRBV12-3 or TRBV12-4 and TRBJ2-2, with 9 bases identical to TRBD1. The CDR3 runs 16 residues. V shed 7 bases, J shed 5 bases, and the junction held 11 bases outside the gene matches. The CDR3 sequence is CASKSLGQGSTGELFF. The DNA for the CDR3 is TGTGCCAGCAAGTCCCTGGGACAGGGAAGTACCGGGGAGCTGTTTTTT.

This clonotype was counted between two and nine times. The chain combines TRBV3-1 with TRBJ1-2; 9 nucleotides agree with TRBD1. V lost 6 bases, J lost 8 bases, and 4 bases stayed unmatched. This CDR3 has 12 amino acids. Germline V gene sequence: CDR1 LGHDT, CDR2 YNNKEL (reference sequence). CDR3 nucleotides: TGTGCCAGCAGGACAGGGGGATTGGGCTACACCTTC. Amino acids: CASRTGGLGYTF. Full variable domain (missing parts from reference TRBV3-1 and TRBJ1-2): DTAVSQTPKYLVTQMGNDKSIKCEQNLGHDTMYWYKQDSKKFLKIMFSYNNKELIINETVPNRFSPKSPDKAHLNLHINSLELGDSAVYFCASRTGGLGYTFGSGTRLTVV.

This clonotype came up a few times. The chain employs TRBV4-3 and TRBJ2-7; D call uncertain. Germline-derived CDR1 and CDR2 are LGHNA and YSLEER. The V end was cut by 7 bases, the J end by 0 bases, with 10 bases between. The CDR3 runs 13 residues. CDR3 DNA sequence: TGCGCCAGCAAGTCCGGTAGCTCCTACGAGCAGTACTTC. Translation gives CASKSGSSYEQYF.

This chain joins TRBV20-1 and TRBJ2-3; tentative D call: TRBD1 (5 bases). Germline lookup yields CDR1 DFQATT and CDR2 SNEGSKA (reference sequence). Trimming left V 5 bases short and J 11 bases short, with 14 bases between. This CDR3 contains 11 residues. Here the CDR3 DNA reads TGCAGTGCTCTTGGGGATCAGGGGCAGTATTTT. Protein product: CSALGDQGQYF.

The table lists this clonotype with a few counts. The rearrangement uses TRBV5-1 and TRBJ2-5; 7 bases fit TRBD1. The CDR3 is 14 amino acids. V trimming: 4 bases; J trimming: 5 bases; junction bases outside the gene matches: 8. CDR1 SGHRS and CDR2 YFSETQ come from the germline V gene. CDR3 nucleotides: TGCGCCAGCAGCCCTTCGACAGGGTTGGAGACCCAGTACTTC. It translates to CASSPSTGLETQYF.

The V and J genes are TRBV5-1 and TRBJ2-3; D is ambiguous. CDR3 size: 15 residues. V was clipped by 1 base and J by 2 bases, with 11 bases between them. From germline, CDR1 is SGHRS and CDR2 YFSETQ. The DNA of the CDR3 is TGCGCCAGCAGCTTGTCCCAACCCATCACAGATACGCAGTATTTT. Translating gives CASSLSQPITDTQYF. Complete variable domain (other parts from reference TRBV5-1 and TRBJ2-3): KAGVTQTPRYLIKTRGQQVTLSCSPISGHRSVSWYQQTPGQGLQFLFEYFSETQRNKGNFPGRFSGRQFSNSRSEMNVSTLELGDSALYLCASSLSQPITDTQYFGPGTRLTVL.

The chain joins TRBV7-2 to TRBJ1-5; a weak D match, TRBD1 (5 bases). Trimming stripped 5 bases from V and 6 bases from J, with 14 bases between. The CDR3 contains 14 residues. CDR1 and CDR2 (germline): SGHTA, FQGNSA. The CDR3 region has the DNA TGTGCCAGCAGCCCGGGGGGACTTAGTCAGCCCCAGCATTTT. Translating gives CASSPGGLSQPQHF.

This chain uses TRBV12-3 or TRBV12-4 with TRBJ2-5; D perhaps matches TRBD1 (6 bases). The V end lost 6 bases, the J end lost 2 bases, and 10 bases lay between the germline ends. CDR3 length: 13 amino acids. The CDR3 DNA is TGTGCCAGCAGGCAGACAGGACAAGAGACCCAGTACTTC. Translation: CASRQTGQETQYF.

This clonotype was counted ten times or more. V is TRBV27 and J is TRBJ2-1; no clear D gene. The germline V gene has CDR1 MNHEY and CDR2 SMNVEV (reference sequence). The V end was cut by 1 base, the J end by 3 bases, with 7 bases between. This CDR3 spans 14 amino acids. DNA of the CDR3: TGTGCCAGCAGTTTATGGCTAGGCTACAATGAGCAGTTCTTC. Translation: CASSLWLGYNEQFF.

CDR3 coding DNA: TGTGCCAGCAGTAAATCCAAGAAAACGGCCTATGGCTACACCTTC. It specifies CASSKSKKTAYGYTF. The chain links TRBV12-3 or TRBV12-4 to TRBJ1-2; D gene unclear. Deletions cut 5 bases from V and 4 bases from J, with 17 bases between. The CDR3 has 15 residues.

V gene TRBV5-1 combines with J gene TRBJ1-1; TRBD1 aligns across 8 bases. Trimming removed 6 bases from V and 3 bases from J; junction bases left unmatched: 10. Germline values: CDR1 SGHRS, CDR2 YFSETQ. The CDR3 contains 15 residues. The CDR3 sequence is CASKLSGQGYTEAFF. DNA for the CDR3: TGCGCCAGCAAGCTCTCCGGACAGGGATACACTGAAGCTTTCTTT.

CDR3 DNA: TGTGCCAGCAGTCCAGGACTAAATCTAGCCAAAAACATTCAGTACTTC. Amino acids: CASSPGLNLAKNIQYF. The chain combines TRBV6-1 with TRBJ2-4, with D perhaps matching TRBD2 (6 bases). Trimming cost V 5 bases and J 0 bases, with 14 bases left between them. This CDR3 has 16 amino acids. Germline V lookup: CDR1 MNHNS, CDR2 SASEGT.

CDR3 DNA: TGTGCCAAATCCGGGACAGCAAACTATGGCTACACCTTC. Its translation: CAKSGTANYGYTF. The J gene is TRBJ1-2, the V gene TRBV10-3; 7 nucleotides match TRBD1. The germline CDR1 and CDR2 sequences are ENHRY and SYGVKD. The CDR3 length is 13 residues. After removal of 10 bases from V and 2 bases from J, the junction contained 7 bases not matched to a gene.